This is a list of T cell receptor beta chains from one sample in a study of vaccination effects on CD4 cells after COVID-19. The repertoire was sequenced with immunoSEQ multiplex PCR; TCRdb's copy has only in-frame clones and lacks some. The sample comprises roughly 63,000 clones, roughly 75% of which are singletons, and 3% to 4% rests with the top ten. Their recognized antigens are unknown. The sequences come from CD4+ T cells from PBMCs cultured with HCoV-OC43 spike peptides, collected before COVID-19 vaccination. The source is a human donor who received a COVID-19 vaccine. Each CDR3 is given with its conserved first and last residue. Each record gives: clone size, V gene, D gene, J gene, CDR3 protein, CDR3 DNA. D genes are given only for firm matches. Clone size is not always given. Where it is, it says once, few, many or a class for expanded clones.

>NA|TRBV10-1|NA|TRBJ2-2
CASSIQRNTGELFF
TGCGCCAGCTCCATACAGAGAAACACCGGGGAGCTGTTTTTT
>once|TRBV2|TRBD1|TRBJ1-1
CASTLRDRRFLNTEAFF
TGTGCCAGCACTCTCCGGGACAGGAGATTTTTGAACACTGAAGCTTTCTTT
>NA|TRBV6-5|TRBD2|TRBJ2-5
CASSYGGVRQETQYF
TGTGCCAGCAGTTACGGGGGGGTCAGACAAGAGACCCAGTACTTC
>NA|TRBV5-1|TRBD2|TRBJ2-2
CASSPGTSNTGELFF
TGCGCCAGCAGCCCCGGGACTAGCAATACCGGGGAGCTGTTTTTT
>once|TRBV5-6|NA|TRBJ1-5
CASSSQGWGSNQPQHF
TGTGCCAGCAGCTCACAGGGTTGGGGGAGCAATCAGCCCCAGCATTTT
>NA|TRBV18|NA|TRBJ2-4
CASSPGAAKNIQYF
TGTGCCAGCTCACCAGGGGCAGCCAAAAACATTCAGTACTTC
>NA|TRBV18|TRBD2|TRBJ2-3
CASSPAAGAEDTQYF
TGTGCCAGCTCACCAGCAGCGGGGGCGGAAGATACGCAGTATTTT
>few|TRBV6-2/TRBV6-3|NA|TRBJ2-3
CASSYRRTDTQYF
TGTGCCAGCAGTTACAGGCGCACAGATACGCAGTATTTT
>NA|TRBV5-1|TRBD2|TRBJ2-3
CASSSGRTSGVGTDTQYF
TGCGCCAGCAGCTCCGGCAGGACTAGCGGGGTCGGCACAGATACGCAGTATTTT
>few|TRBV2|NA|TRBJ1-5
CASSQTRGGNQPQHF
TGTGCCAGCAGTCAAACCAGAGGGGGGAATCAGCCCCAGCATTTT
>NA|TRBV6-4|TRBD2|TRBJ2-1
CASSDSAGDSYNEQFF
TGTGCCAGCAGTGACTCTGCGGGGGACTCCTACAATGAGCAGTTCTTC
>NA|TRBV7-2|NA|TRBJ2-6
CASSLVGGFAASGANVLTF
TGTGCCAGCAGCTTAGTAGGGGGGTTTGCTGCCTCTGGGGCCAACGTCCTGACTTTC
>once|TRBV7-3|NA|TRBJ2-2
CASSARPGGELFF
TGTGCCAGCAGCGCCAGACCCGGCGGGGAGCTGTTTTTT
>few|TRBV27|NA|TRBJ1-3
CASSSRSGNTIYF
TGTGCCAGCAGTTCGCGTTCTGGAAACACCATATATTTT
>NA|TRBV19|NA|TRBJ1-2
CASTERGRGRRYTF
TGTGCCAGTACCGAACGGGGCCGAGGGAGACGCTACACCTTC
>NA|TRBV6-2/TRBV6-3|TRBD2|TRBJ2-2
CASSYSSLAGVSEGELFF
TGTGCCAGCAGTTACTCATCACTAGCGGGGGTGTCTGAGGGGGAGCTGTTTTTT
>NA|TRBV6-1|NA|TRBJ1-5
CASSQGGGLGNQPQHF
TGTGCCAGCAGTCAAGGCGGGGGGCTAGGCAATCAGCCCCAGCATTTT